This T cell receptor beta chain was identified in a study of Ad26.COV2.S vaccination and SARS-CoV-2 variants. Across the whole study: Each vaccinee took Ad26.COV2.S intramuscularly, once or twice 56 days apart. General study results and limits: Spike-specific TCR breadth ran higher among vaccine recipients than placebo recipients. For non-spike TCRs, breadth in vaccine recipients resembled that in placebo recipients. TCR breadth and depth analyses may have underestimated total T cell responses.

Concerning this clone itself: Its target is not known.

CDR1 is SGHRS, CDR2 YFSETQ, per germline. V dropped 6 bases and J dropped 6; count of bases not matched to a gene: 11. This CDR3 region has 14 residues. Produced via immunoSEQ multiplex PCR; TCRdb's table is partial and in-frame only. The repertoire holds about 400,000 clones, approximately 87% seen once, with roughly 4% in the top ten. Treatment of the sample: around 19 received Ad26.COV2.S at low or high dose, single or two shots; several received placebo; per-sample allocation not given. The samples date from day 63 after the first vaccine or placebo injection. The sample was peripheral blood, taken in a trial of Ad26.COV2.S vaccine versus placebo. The chain links TRBV5-1 to TRBJ2-7; 8 nucleotides align to TRBD1. The clonotype originates from a person aged 18-65 years who received the Ad26.COV2.S COVID-19 vaccine or a placebo. Written as DNA, the CDR3 is TGCGCCAGCATGGCCGGGACAGGTGTCCCCGAGCAGTACTTC. Its translation: CASMAGTGVPEQYF.